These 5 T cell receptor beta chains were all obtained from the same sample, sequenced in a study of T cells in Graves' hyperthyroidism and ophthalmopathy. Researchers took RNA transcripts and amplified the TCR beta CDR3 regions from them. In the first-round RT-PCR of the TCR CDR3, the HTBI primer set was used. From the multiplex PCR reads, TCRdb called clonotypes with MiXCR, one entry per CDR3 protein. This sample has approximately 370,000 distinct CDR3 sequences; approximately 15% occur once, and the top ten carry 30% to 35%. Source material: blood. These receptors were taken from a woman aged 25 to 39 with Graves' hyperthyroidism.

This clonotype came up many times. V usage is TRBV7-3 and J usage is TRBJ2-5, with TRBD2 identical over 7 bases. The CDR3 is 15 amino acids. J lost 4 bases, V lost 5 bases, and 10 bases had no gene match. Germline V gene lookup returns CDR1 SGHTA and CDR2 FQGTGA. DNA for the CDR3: TGTGCCAGCAGCGCGGGAGTCGGGGGTCTAGAGACCCAGTACTTC. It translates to CASSAGVGGLETQYF.

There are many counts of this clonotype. CDR3 nucleotide sequence: TGTGCCAGTTCGCGGGGGACCCAGGCCCAGCATTTT. This gives the protein CASSRGTQAQHF. V usage is TRBV3-1 and J usage is TRBJ1-5; a possible D gene is TRBD1 (5 bases). Per germline, CDR1 LGHDT and CDR2 YNNKEL (reference sequence). The CDR3 contains 12 residues. With 9 bases removed from V and 11 bases from J, the gap between germline ends came to 17 bases.

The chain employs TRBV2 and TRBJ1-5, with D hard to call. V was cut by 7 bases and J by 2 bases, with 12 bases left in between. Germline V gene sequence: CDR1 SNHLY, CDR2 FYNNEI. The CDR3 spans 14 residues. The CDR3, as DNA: TGTGCCAGCACGGCTGAAAACCGCAATCAGCCCCAGCATTTT. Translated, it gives CASTAENRNQPQHF.

CDR3 residues: CATSPPHGGQYF. In DNA form, the CDR3 reads TGTGCCACCAGCCCTCCTCATGGGGGCCAGTACTTC. The genes are TRBV24-1 and TRBJ2-5; D might be TRBD1 or TRBD2, each matching 5 bases. CDR3 length equals 12 residues. Looked up from germline, CDR1 is KGHDR and CDR2 is SFDVKD. Trimming shortened V by 7 bases and J by 10 bases, and 15 bases separated the two germline ends.

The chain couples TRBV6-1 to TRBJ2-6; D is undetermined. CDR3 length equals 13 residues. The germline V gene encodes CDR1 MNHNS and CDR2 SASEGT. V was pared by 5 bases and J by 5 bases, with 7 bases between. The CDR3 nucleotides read TGTGCCAGCAGTCCCAGGTGGGCCAACGTCCTGACTTTC. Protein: CASSPRWANVLTF.